This T cell receptor beta chain was found in a study of cytomegalovirus exposure and HLA in healthy donors. Study outcomes and limitations: Previously analyzed data showed that most TCR beta V segments were productive at a frequency of about 90% or about 30%. Some V segments could not be told apart, so they were left out, TRBV6-2 and TRBV6-3 among them. It was taken for granted in presence/absence analyses that sequencing depth across donors was roughly uniform. Donor immune exposure was known only as CMV serostatus.

The CDR3 is 15 amino acids. Trimming stripped 1 base from V and 6 bases from J, with 12 bases between. Germline V gives CDR1 SGHTA, CDR2 FQGNSA. Both 60 Vbeta primers and 13 Jbeta primers went into the PCR. The repertoire was sequenced with immunoSEQ multiplex PCR; TCRdb's copy has only in-frame clones and lacks some. The table has approximately 75,000 clones, around 80% seen once. Regarding this clone: The target antigen is unknown.

V and J are TRBV7-2 and TRBJ2-2; maybe TRBD1 (5 bases). Sequenced: PBMCs. The clonotype comes from a man aged 70 or older in good health and CMV-seropositive. CDR3 nucleotides: TGTGCCAGCAGCTTAGTTTCCAGGGCAGCCGGGGAGCTGTTTTTT. Protein: CASSLVSRAAGELFF.